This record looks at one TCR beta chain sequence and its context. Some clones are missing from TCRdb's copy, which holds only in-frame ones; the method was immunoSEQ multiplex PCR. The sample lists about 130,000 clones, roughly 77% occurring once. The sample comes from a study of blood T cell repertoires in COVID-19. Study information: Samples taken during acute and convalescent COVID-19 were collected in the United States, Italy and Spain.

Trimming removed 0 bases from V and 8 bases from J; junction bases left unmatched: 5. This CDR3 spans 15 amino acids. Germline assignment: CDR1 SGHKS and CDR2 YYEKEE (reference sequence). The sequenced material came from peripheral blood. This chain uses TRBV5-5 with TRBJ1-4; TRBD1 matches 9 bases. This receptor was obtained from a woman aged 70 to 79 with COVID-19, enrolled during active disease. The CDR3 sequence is CASSLADRGFEKLFF. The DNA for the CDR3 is TGTGCCAGCAGCTTGGCCGACAGGGGGTTCGAAAAACTGTTTTTT.